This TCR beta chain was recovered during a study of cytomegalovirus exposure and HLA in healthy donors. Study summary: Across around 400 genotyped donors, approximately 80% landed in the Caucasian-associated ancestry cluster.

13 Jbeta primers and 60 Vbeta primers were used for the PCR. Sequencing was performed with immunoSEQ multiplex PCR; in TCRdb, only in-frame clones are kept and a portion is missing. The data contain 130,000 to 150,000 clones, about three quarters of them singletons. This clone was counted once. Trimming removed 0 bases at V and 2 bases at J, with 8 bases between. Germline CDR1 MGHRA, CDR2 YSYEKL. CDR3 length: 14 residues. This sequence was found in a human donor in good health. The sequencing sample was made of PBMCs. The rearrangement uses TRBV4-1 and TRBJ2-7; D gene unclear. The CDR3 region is CASSQEGIPYEQYF. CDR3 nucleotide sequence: TGCGCCAGCAGCCAAGAGGGCATCCCCTACGAGCAGTACTTC.